The sample holds a few counts of the clone carrying this T cell receptor beta chain. Its antigen is unidentified. Researchers ran the PCR with 60 Vbeta and 13 Jbeta primers. Only in-frame clones appear in the TCRdb table, and some are missing; sequencing was by immunoSEQ multiplex PCR. The profile covers approximately 150,000 clones, with more than 70% appearing a single time and 4.9% taken by the ten largest. This sample is part of a study of cytomegalovirus exposure and HLA in healthy donors. Findings and caveats of the study: Among the sequence variants, a highly shared cluster was likely an artifact of sequencing.

Healthy bone marrow donors made up the donor group. Trimming pared 6 bases from V and 2 bases from J, leaving 7 bases between. CDR3 length: 12 amino acids. CDR1 and CDR2 (germline): MDHEN, SYDVKM. The chain is built from TRBV28 and TRBJ1-2, with D uncertain. The specimen sequenced was PBMCs. The TCR comes from a male donor in good health and CMV-seronegative. The CDR3 sequence: CASRQQNYGYTF. CDR3 coding DNA: TGTGCCAGCAGACAACAGAACTATGGCTACACCTTC.